Here is one T cell receptor (beta chain) with its context. Libraries were prepared by immunoSEQ multiplex PCR; TCRdb keeps only in-frame clonotypes and omits some of them. The sample lists roughly 1,900 clones; 75% to 85% were seen once. The record originates from a study of high-grade serous ovarian cancer treatment subgroups. Overall study: Mean per sample: about 15,000 reads, about 7,000 unique TCR beta rearrangements.

V shed 6 bases, J shed 2 bases, and the junction held 6 bases outside the gene matches. Germline values: CDR1 MNHNY, CDR2 SVGAGI (reference sequence). The CDR3 is made up of 14 amino acids. The tumor samples were collected prior to definitive surgery or chemotherapy. The sequencing sample was made of tumor tissue. The clonotype comes from a human donor with high-grade serous ovarian cancer. V is TRBV6-6 and J is TRBJ2-5; 7 bases line up with TRBD1. DNA for the CDR3: TGTGCCAGCAGAAACCGGGACAGTCAAGAGACCCAGTACTTC. Its translation: CASRNRDSQETQYF.